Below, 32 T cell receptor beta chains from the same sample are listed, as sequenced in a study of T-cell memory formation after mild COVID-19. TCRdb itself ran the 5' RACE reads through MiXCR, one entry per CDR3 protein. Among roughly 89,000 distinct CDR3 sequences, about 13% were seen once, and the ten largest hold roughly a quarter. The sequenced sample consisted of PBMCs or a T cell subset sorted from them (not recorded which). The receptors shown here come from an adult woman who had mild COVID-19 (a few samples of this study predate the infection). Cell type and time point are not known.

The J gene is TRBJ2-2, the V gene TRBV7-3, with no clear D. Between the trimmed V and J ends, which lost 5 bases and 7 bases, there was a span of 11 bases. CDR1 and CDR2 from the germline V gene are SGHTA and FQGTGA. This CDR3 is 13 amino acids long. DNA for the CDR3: TGTGCCAGCAGCCAGGAATGGGGCGGGGAGCTGTTTTTT. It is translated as CASSQEWGGELFF.

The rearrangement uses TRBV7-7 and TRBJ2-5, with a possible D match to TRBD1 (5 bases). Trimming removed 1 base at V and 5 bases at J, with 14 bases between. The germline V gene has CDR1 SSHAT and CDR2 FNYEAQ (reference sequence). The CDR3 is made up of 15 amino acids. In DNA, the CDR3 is TGTGCCAGCAGCTTAGGCCAGGGTACTAAGGAGACCCAGTACTTC. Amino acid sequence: CASSLGQGTKETQYF.

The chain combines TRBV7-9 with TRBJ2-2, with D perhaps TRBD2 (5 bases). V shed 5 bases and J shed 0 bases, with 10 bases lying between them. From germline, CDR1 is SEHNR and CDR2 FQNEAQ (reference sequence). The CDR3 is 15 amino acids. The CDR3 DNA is TGTGCCAGCAGCAGTCCGGGGACGAACACCGGGGAGCTGTTTTTT. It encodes CASSSPGTNTGELFF.

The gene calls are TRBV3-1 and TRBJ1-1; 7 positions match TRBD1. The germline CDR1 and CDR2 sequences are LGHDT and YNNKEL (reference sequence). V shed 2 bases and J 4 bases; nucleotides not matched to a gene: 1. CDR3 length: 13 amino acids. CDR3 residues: CASSQQGVTEAFF. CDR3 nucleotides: TGTGCCAGCAGCCAACAGGGGGTCACTGAAGCTTTCTTT.

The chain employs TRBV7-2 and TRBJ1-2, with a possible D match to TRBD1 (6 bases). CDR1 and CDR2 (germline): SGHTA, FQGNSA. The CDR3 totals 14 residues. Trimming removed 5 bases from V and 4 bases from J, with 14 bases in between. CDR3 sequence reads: CASSPTDSFYGYTF. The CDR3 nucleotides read TGTGCCAGCAGCCCGACGGACAGTTTCTATGGCTACACCTTC.

The CDR3 spells CASSLAGMGEQYF. The CDR3 DNA sequence: TGTGCCAGCAGCTTAGCCGGTATGGGGGAGCAGTACTTC. This chain connects TRBV7-8 to TRBJ2-7; D remains unclear. This CDR3 spans 13 amino acids. The V end lost 0 bases, the J end lost 7 bases, and 10 bases lay between the germline ends. The germline gives CDR1 SGHVS, CDR2 FQNEAQ.

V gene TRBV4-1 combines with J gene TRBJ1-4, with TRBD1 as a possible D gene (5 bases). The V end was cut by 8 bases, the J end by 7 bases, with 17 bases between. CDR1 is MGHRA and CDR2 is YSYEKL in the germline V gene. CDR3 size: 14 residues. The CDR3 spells CASREWGIGEKLFF. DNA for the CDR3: TGCGCCAGCCGGGAATGGGGGATCGGTGAAAAACTGTTTTTT.

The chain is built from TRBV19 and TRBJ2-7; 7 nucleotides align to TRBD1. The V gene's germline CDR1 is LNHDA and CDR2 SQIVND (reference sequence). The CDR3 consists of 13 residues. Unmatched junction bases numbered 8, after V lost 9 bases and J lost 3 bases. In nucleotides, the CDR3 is TGTGCCAGCGCAACAGGGGAAGGCTACGAGCAGTACTTC. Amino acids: CASATGEGYEQYF.

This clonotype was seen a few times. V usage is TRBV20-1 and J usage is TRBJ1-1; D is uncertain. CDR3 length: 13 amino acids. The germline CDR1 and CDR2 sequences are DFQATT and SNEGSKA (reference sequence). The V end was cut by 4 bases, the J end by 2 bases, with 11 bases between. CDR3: CSATKWTNTEAFF. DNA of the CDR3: TGCAGTGCTACCAAATGGACCAACACTGAAGCTTTCTTT.

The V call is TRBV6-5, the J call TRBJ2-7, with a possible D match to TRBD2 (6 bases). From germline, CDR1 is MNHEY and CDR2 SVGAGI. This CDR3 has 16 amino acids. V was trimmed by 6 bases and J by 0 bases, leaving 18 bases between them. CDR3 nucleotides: TGTGCCAGCAGCCTAGCCCAATCCGGGAGCTCCTACGAGCAGTACTTC. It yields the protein CASSLAQSGSSYEQYF.

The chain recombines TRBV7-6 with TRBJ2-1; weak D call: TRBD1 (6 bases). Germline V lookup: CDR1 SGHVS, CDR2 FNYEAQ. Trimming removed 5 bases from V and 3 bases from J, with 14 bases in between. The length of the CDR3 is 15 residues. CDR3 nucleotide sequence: TGTGCCAGCAGCCCTCGACAGGTCGGCTACAATGAGCAGTTCTTC. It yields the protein CASSPRQVGYNEQFF.

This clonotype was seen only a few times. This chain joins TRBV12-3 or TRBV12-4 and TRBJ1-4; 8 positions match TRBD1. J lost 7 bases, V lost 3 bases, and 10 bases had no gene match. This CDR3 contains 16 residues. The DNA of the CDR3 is TGTGCCAGCAGTTTCACCCGTTATACAGGGGGTGAAAAACTGTTTTTT. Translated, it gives CASSFTRYTGGEKLFF.

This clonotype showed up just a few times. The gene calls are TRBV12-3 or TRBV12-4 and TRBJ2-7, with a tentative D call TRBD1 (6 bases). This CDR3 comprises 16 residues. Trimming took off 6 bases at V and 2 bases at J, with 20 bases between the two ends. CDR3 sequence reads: CASRRTRGVRPYEQYF. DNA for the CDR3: TGTGCCAGCAGACGAACCAGGGGCGTGCGTCCCTACGAGCAGTACTTC.

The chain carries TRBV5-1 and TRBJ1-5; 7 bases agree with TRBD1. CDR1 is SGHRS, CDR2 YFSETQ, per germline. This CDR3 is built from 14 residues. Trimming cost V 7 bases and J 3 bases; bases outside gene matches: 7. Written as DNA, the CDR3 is TGCGCCAGCTCCTCAGGGACAGACAATCAGCCCCAGCATTTT. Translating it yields CASSSGTDNQPQHF. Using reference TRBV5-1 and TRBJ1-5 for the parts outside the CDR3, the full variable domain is KAGVTQTPRYLIKTRGQQVTLSCSPISGHRSVSWYQQTPGQGLQFLFEYFSETQRNKGNFPGRFSGRQFSNSRSEMNVSTLELGDSALYLCASSSGTDNQPQHFGDGTRLSIL.

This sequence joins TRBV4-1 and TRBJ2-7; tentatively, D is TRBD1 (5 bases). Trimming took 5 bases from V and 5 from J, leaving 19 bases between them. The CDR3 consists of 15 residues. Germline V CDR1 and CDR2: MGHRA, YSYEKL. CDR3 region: CASSSQVGRVNEQYF. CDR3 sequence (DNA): TGCGCCAGCAGCTCCCAGGTCGGCAGGGTCAACGAGCAGTACTTC.

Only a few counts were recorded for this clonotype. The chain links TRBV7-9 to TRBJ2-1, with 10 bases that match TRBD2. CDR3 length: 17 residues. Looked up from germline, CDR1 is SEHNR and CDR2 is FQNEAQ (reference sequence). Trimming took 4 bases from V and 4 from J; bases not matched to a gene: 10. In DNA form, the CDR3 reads TGTGCCAGCAGCTCCGCCCCGGGACTAGCGACATACAATGAGCAGTTCTTC. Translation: CASSSAPGLATYNEQFF.

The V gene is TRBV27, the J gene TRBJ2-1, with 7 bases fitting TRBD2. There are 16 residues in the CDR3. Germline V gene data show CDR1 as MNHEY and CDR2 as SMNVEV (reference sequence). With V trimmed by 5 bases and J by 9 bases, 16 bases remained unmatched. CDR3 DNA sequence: TGTGCCAGCAGTACCCGCGGGGCGGGAGAGGTTGGTGAGCAGTTCTTC. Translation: CASSTRGAGEVGEQFF.

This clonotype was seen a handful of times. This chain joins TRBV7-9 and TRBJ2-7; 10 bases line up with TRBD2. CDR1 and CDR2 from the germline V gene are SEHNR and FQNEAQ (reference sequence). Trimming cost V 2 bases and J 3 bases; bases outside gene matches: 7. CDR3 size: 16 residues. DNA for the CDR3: TGTGCCAGCAGCTTAAAGTTCACTAGCGGGAACTACGAGCAGTACTTC. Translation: CASSLKFTSGNYEQYF.

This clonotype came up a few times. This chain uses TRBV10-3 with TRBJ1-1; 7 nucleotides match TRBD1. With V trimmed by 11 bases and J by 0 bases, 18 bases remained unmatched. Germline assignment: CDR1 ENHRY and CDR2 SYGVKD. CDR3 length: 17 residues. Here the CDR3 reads CAVSRGPTVGLNTEAFF. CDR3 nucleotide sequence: TGTGCCGTTTCGAGGGGGCCCACAGTGGGGCTGAACACTGAAGCTTTCTTT.

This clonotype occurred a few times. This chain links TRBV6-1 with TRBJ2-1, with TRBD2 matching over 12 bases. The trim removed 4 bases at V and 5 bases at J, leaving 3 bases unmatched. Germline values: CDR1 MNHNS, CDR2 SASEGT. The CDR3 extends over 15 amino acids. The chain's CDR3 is CASSGLAGANNEQFF. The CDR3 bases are TGTGCCAGCAGTGGACTAGCGGGAGCCAACAATGAGCAGTTCTTC.

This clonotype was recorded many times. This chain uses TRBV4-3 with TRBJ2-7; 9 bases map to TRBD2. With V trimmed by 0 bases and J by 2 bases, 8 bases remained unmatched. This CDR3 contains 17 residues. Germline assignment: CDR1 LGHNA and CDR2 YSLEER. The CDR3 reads CASSQDEKREVPYEQYF. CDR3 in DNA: TGCGCCAGCAGCCAAGATGAAAAGCGGGAGGTTCCCTACGAGCAGTACTTC.

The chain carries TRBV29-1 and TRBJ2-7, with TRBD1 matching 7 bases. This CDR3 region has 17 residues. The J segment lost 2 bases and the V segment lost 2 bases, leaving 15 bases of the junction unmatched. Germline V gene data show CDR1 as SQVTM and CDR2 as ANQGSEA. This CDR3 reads CSVEIRVPGQGAYEQYF. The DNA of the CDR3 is TGCAGCGTTGAAATCCGGGTCCCGGGGCAGGGGGCCTACGAGCAGTACTTC.

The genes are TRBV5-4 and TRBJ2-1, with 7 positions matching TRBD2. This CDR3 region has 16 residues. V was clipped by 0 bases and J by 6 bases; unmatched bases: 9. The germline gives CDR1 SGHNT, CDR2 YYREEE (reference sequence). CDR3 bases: TGTGCCAGCAGCTTGGAAGGGACTACCCCGGGCAATGAGCAGTTCTTC. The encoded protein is CASSLEGTTPGNEQFF.

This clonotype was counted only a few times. CDR3 region: CASSIDTSGIYEQYF. The CDR3 region has the DNA TGTGCCAGTAGTATAGATACTAGCGGGATCTACGAGCAGTACTTC. The chain joins TRBV19 to TRBJ2-7; TRBD2 aligns across 10 bases. This CDR3 contains 15 residues. CDR1 and CDR2 from the germline V gene are LNHDA and SQIVND (reference sequence). Germline trimming cut 0 bases from V and 3 bases from J; bases unmatched to any gene: 2.

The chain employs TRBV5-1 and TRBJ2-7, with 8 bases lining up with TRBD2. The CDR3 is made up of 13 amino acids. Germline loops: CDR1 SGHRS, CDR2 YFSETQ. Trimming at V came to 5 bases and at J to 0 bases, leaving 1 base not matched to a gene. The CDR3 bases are TGCGCCAGCAGACTAGCGGACTCCTACGAGCAGTACTTC. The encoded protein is CASRLADSYEQYF.

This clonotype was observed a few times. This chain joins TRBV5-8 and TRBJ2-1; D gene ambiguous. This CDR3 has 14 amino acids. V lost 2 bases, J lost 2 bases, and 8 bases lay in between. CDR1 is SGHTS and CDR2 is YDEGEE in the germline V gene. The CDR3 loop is CASSLGSPYNEQFF. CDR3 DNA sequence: TGTGCCAGCAGCTTAGGCTCCCCCTACAATGAGCAGTTCTTC.

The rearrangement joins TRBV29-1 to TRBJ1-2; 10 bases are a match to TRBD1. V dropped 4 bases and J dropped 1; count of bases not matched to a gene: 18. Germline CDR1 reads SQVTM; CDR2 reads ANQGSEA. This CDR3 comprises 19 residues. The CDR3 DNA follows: TGCAGCGTTGGGGGCCCAGTTCCGGACAGGGGGATGAATAACTATGGCTACACCTTC. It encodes CSVGGPVPDRGMNNYGYTF. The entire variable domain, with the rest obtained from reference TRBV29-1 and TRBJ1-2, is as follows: SAVISQKPSRDICQRGTSLTIQCQVDSQVTMMFWYRQQPGQSLTLIATANQGSEATYESGFVIDKFPISRPNLTFSTLTVSNMSPEDSSIYLCSVGGPVPDRGMNNYGYTFGSGTRLTVV.

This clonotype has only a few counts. The CDR3 sequence: CASSVASTDTQYF. The CDR3 bases are TGTGCCAGTAGTGTCGCTAGCACAGATACGCAGTATTTT. The chain uses TRBV19 and TRBJ2-3; D is ambiguous. With 5 bases removed from V and 0 bases from J, the gap between germline ends came to 6 bases. Germline CDR1 is LNHDA and CDR2 is SQIVND (reference sequence). The CDR3 runs 13 residues.

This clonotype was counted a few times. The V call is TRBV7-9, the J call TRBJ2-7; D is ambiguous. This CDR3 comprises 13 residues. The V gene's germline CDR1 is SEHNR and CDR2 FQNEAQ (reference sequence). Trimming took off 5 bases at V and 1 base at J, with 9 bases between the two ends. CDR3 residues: CASSPKGSYEQYF. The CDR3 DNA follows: TGTGCCAGCAGCCCAAAAGGGTCCTACGAGCAGTACTTC.

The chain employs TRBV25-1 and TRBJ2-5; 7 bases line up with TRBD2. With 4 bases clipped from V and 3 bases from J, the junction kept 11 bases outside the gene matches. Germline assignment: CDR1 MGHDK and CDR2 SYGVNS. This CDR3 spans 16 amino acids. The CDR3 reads CASSVLSPSGEETQYF. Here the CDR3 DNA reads TGTGCCAGCAGTGTTTTATCTCCTAGCGGTGAAGAGACCCAGTACTTC.

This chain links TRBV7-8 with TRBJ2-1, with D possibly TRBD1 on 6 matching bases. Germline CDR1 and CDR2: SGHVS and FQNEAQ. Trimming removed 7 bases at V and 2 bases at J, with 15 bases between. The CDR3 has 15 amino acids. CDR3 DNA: TGTGCCAGCAATCGGGACAAGGACCCCTACAATGAGCAGTTCTTC. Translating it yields CASNRDKDPYNEQFF.

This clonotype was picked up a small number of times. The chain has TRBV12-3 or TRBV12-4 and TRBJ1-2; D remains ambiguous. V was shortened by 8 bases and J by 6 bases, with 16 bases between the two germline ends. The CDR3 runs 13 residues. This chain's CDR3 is CASRATLLDGYTF. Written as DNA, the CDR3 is TGTGCCAGCCGGGCCACGCTTTTGGATGGCTACACCTTC.